These T cell receptor beta chains were read from a single sample in a study of CD8 T cells in ankylosing spondylitis. TCRdb redid the calling of the 5' RACE reads with MiXCR, one entry per CDR3 protein. Among about 240,000 distinct CDR3 sequences listed, around 7.8% were seen once. The sequencing input was blood, either unsorted or a sorted T cell fraction (not recorded which). The receptors derive from a male donor with ankylosing spondylitis or in good health (not recorded which). Each CDR3 is given with its conserved first and last residue. The order of the fields is J gene, D gene, V gene, clone size, CDR3 protein, CDR3 DNA. The D gene is left open where the match is weak. Rows may omit the clone size; those that give it use once, few, many or a size class.

J: TRBJ2-6; D: -; V: TRBV29-1; size: many; CDR3: CSVEYSGANVLTF; DNA: TGCAGCGTTGAATACTCTGGGGCCAACGTCCTGACTTTC
J: TRBJ2-7; D: -; V: TRBV5-6; size: many; CDR3: CASSTLHGLLTYEQYF; DNA: TGTGCCAGCAGCACCCTACACGGACTACTAACCTACGAGCAGTACTTC
J: TRBJ2-5; D: TRBD2; V: TRBV5-1; size: -; CDR3: CASSSVAGSQETQYF; DNA: TGCGCCAGCAGCTCTGTAGCGGGTTCCCAAGAGACCCAGTACTTC
J: TRBJ1-5; D: -; V: TRBV18; size: many; CDR3: CASSPGGGRRSQPQHF; DNA: TGTGCCAGCTCCCCAGGCGGGGGGCGACGTTCTCAGCCCCAGCATTTT
J: TRBJ2-7; D: -; V: TRBV12-3/TRBV12-4; size: few; CDR3: CASSLRGIRYEQYF; DNA: TGTGCCAGCAGTTTACGAGGAATCCGCTACGAGCAGTACTTC
J: TRBJ2-5; D: -; V: TRBV5-5; size: -; CDR3: CASSGQQETQYF; DNA: TGTGCCAGCAGCGGGCAGCAAGAGACCCAGTACTTC
J: TRBJ1-1; D: -; V: TRBV5-1; size: many; CDR3: CASAEGMNTEAFF; DNA: TGCGCCAGCGCGGAGGGGATGAACACTGAAGCTTTCTTT
J: TRBJ2-1; D: TRBD2; V: TRBV12-3/TRBV12-4; size: -; CDR3: CASRRRGTSRITRGYNEQFF; DNA: TGTGCCAGCAGAAGAAGGGGGACTAGCCGAATTACTAGGGGATACAATGAGCAGTTCTTC
J: TRBJ2-7; D: TRBD1; V: TRBV5-1; size: many; CDR3: CASSETLPTGGYHYEQYF; DNA: TGCGCCAGCAGCGAGACCCTTCCGACAGGGGGCTATCACTACGAGCAGTACTTC
J: TRBJ2-3; D: -; V: TRBV5-1; size: many; CDR3: CASAQPNPDTQYF; DNA: TGCGCCAGCGCACAGCCTAACCCAGATACGCAGTATTTT
J: TRBJ2-6; D: TRBD1; V: TRBV20-1; size: many; CDR3: CSARDRGPSGANVLTF; DNA: TGCAGTGCTAGGGACAGGGGGCCCTCCGGGGCCAACGTCCTGACTTTC
J: TRBJ2-3; D: -; V: TRBV7-3; size: many; CDR3: CASSPNRVSADTQYF; DNA: TGTGCCAGCAGCCCAAATCGGGTTAGCGCAGATACGCAGTATTTT
J: TRBJ2-7; D: TRBD1; V: TRBV7-2; size: few; CDR3: CASSFGTGLMDEQYF; DNA: TGTGCCAGCAGCTTCGGGACAGGGTTGATGGACGAGCAGTACTTC
J: TRBJ2-5; D: -; V: TRBV24-1; size: many; CDR3: CATSDTSVAETQYF; DNA: TGTGCCACCAGTGACACGAGTGTGGCAGAGACCCAGTACTTC
J: TRBJ2-7; D: -; V: TRBV24-1; size: many; CDR3: CATSDWIQRPYEQYF; DNA: TGTGCCACCAGTGATTGGATACAGCGACCCTACGAGCAGTACTTC
J: TRBJ2-2; D: -; V: TRBV6-5; size: few; CDR3: CASSYLLGASTGELFF; DNA: TGTGCCAGCAGTTACCTCCTTGGGGCGAGCACCGGGGAGCTGTTTTTT
J: TRBJ2-2; D: -; V: TRBV5-1; size: many; CDR3: CASSLTDTGELFF; DNA: TGCGCCAGCAGCTTGACAGACACCGGGGAGCTGTTTTTT
J: TRBJ1-2; D: -; V: TRBV20-1; size: many; CDR3: CSARGDPSYYTF; DNA: TGCAGTGCTAGAGGGGACCCATCCTACTACACCTTC
J: TRBJ2-1; D: TRBD1; V: TRBV28; size: many; CDR3: CASRPPGQGYNEQFF; DNA: TGTGCCAGCAGACCTCCGGGACAGGGGTACAATGAGCAGTTCTTC
J: TRBJ1-5; D: -; V: TRBV29-1; size: -; CDR3: CSPGGGNQPQHF; DNA: TGCAGCCCGGGGGGGGGGAATCAGCCCCAGCATTTT
J: TRBJ2-3; D: -; V: TRBV7-9; size: few; CDR3: CASSRPAGLSTDTQYF; DNA: TGTGCCAGCAGCCGGCCGGCGGGGTTGAGCACAGATACGCAGTATTTT
J: TRBJ2-1; D: TRBD1; V: TRBV7-9; size: -; CDR3: CASSSDRGEQFF; DNA: TGTGCCAGCAGCTCTGACAGGGGCGAGCAGTTCTTC
J: TRBJ2-1; D: TRBD1; V: TRBV7-8; size: many; CDR3: CASSLALDRAYNEQFF; DNA: TGTGCCAGCAGCTTAGCGCTGGACAGGGCCTACAATGAGCAGTTCTTC
J: TRBJ2-1; D: TRBD2; V: TRBV7-9; size: many; CDR3: CASRLAGGHEQFF; DNA: TGTGCCTCAAGACTAGCGGGGGGGCATGAGCAGTTCTTC
J: TRBJ1-3; D: -; V: TRBV30; size: -; CDR3: CAWSVSGGGGNTIYF; DNA: TGTGCCTGGAGTGTATCGGGGGGCGGTGGAAACACCATATATTTT
J: TRBJ1-2; D: -; V: TRBV20-1; size: many; CDR3: CSARRARGGGYTF; DNA: TGCAGTGCTAGAAGAGCCAGGGGAGGGGGCTACACCTTC
J: TRBJ2-3; D: -; V: TRBV5-1; size: many; CDR3: CASSLALSGSTDTQYF; DNA: TGCGCCAGCAGCTTGGCGCTCAGCGGTAGCACAGATACGCAGTATTTT
J: TRBJ1-4; D: TRBD1; V: TRBV30; size: few; CDR3: CAWSGFGTGKTTNEKLFF; DNA: TGTGCCTGGAGCGGTTTTGGGACAGGGAAAACAACTAATGAAAAACTGTTTTTT
J: TRBJ2-7; D: -; V: TRBV5-1; size: many; CDR3: CASSLTDQAYEQYF; DNA: TGCGCCAGCAGCCTGACTGACCAAGCCTACGAGCAGTACTTC
J: TRBJ2-1; D: -; V: TRBV5-1; size: many; CDR3: CASSPSSLSSNEQFF; DNA: TGCGCCAGCAGCCCCTCTTCCCTATCCTCCAATGAGCAGTTCTTC
J: TRBJ2-1; D: -; V: TRBV27; size: many; CDR3: CASSHTFGGPGTFDEQFF; DNA: TGTGCCAGCAGCCATACCTTCGGGGGGCCGGGGACTTTCGATGAGCAGTTCTTC
J: TRBJ1-5; D: -; V: TRBV6-5; size: -; CDR3: CASSYGSNQPQHF; DNA: TGTGCCAGCAGTTACGGCAGCAATCAGCCCCAGCATTTT
J: TRBJ2-7; D: TRBD1; V: TRBV5-1; size: many; CDR3: CASSPGGQGKGEQYF; DNA: TGCGCCAGCAGTCCCGGAGGACAGGGCAAAGGCGAGCAGTACTTC
J: TRBJ2-1; D: -; V: TRBV11-1; size: many; CDR3: CASSLAVAGGFPHPNEQFF; DNA: TGTGCCAGCAGCTTAGCGGTGGCAGGGGGGTTTCCCCATCCCAATGAGCAGTTCTTC
J: TRBJ1-1; D: TRBD1; V: TRBV29-1; size: many; CDR3: CSVVRDRGTEAFF; DNA: TGCAGCGTTGTCCGGGACAGGGGGACTGAAGCTTTCTTT